This T cell receptor beta chain comes out of a study of shared clonotypes between healthy human individuals. At the level of the study: Contributing individuals were two females and three males aged 18 to 49.

Per the germline V gene, CDR1 is MGHDK and CDR2 is SYGVNS. This CDR3 comprises 12 residues. Trimming took off 2 bases at V and 6 bases at J, with 8 bases between the two ends. Study results and caveats: A small donor pool kept down the genetic and exposure-history diversity that was represented.

The donors were all Caucasian adults (living in Nashville, Tennessee). A word on this clone: Its antigen is unknown.

Clones were read by immunoSEQ multiplex PCR, and TCRdb kept only the in-frame ones, dropping some. The sample records about 2.3 million clones, approximately 95% being singletons. The sequencing input was naive CD4+ T cells from PBMCs. Documented subset: CD45RA+ positively selected. The receptor was derived from a man aged 18 to 35 in good health. Some clones in this sample may be carry-over from other donors' samples. The J gene is TRBJ2-7, the V gene TRBV25-1; the D is unclear. The CDR3 DNA sequence: TGTGCCAGCAGTGAACCGGCTGGCGAGCAGTACTTC. Translating gives CASSEPAGEQYF.